This is a list of T cell receptor beta chains from one sample in a study of T cell responses to AZD1222 COVID-19 vaccine. Here immunoSEQ multiplex PCR was the method, and the copy in TCRdb shows in-frame clones only, minus some. The table lists about 96,000 clones, 90% of them singletons. This sample comprised peripheral blood, obtained on day 0 of AZD1222 vaccination. These receptors were collected from an adult in good health. The CDR3 runs from the conserved cysteine through the conserved F or W. D genes are given only for firm matches. Only some rows state a clone size, as once, few, many or a class for expanded clones.

V: TRBV28; length: 14; D: -; J: TRBJ1-4; size: -; CDR3: CASSLGGLGEKLFF; DNA: TGTGCCAGCAGTTTAGGGGGGTTAGGTGAAAAACTGTTTTTT
V: TRBV12-3/TRBV12-4; length: 12; D: -; J: TRBJ2-7; size: once; CDR3: CASSSPPHEQYF; DNA: TGTGCCAGCAGTTCTCCCCCCCACGAGCAGTACTTC
V: TRBV24-1; length: 13; D: -; J: TRBJ1-5; size: -; CDR3: CATQGYSNQPQHF; DNA: TGTGCCACGCAGGGGTATAGCAATCAGCCCCAGCATTTT
V: TRBV5-4; length: 16; D: TRBD2; J: TRBJ2-2; size: -; CDR3: CASTTARGGNTGELFF; DNA: TGTGCCAGCACCACCGCCCGGGGGGGGAACACCGGGGAGCTGTTTTTT
V: TRBV28; length: 15; D: TRBD1; J: TRBJ2-2; size: -; CDR3: CASNPGQANTGELFF; DNA: TGTGCCAGCAACCCGGGACAGGCCAACACCGGGGAGCTGTTTTTT
V: TRBV6-5; length: 14; D: TRBD2; J: TRBJ2-7; size: -; CDR3: CASSSPGLRLEQYF; DNA: TGTGCCAGCAGTTCCCCGGGACTACGTCTCGAGCAGTACTTC
V: TRBV4-2; length: 12; D: -; J: TRBJ1-2; size: -; CDR3: CASSQDSYGYTF; DNA: TGTGCCAGCAGCCAAGACAGCTATGGCTACACCTTC
V: TRBV6-5; length: 14; D: -; J: TRBJ2-3; size: -; CDR3: CASSFGSYTDTQYF; DNA: TGTGCCAGCAGTTTCGGCAGTTACACAGATACGCAGTATTTT
V: TRBV19; length: 16; D: TRBD1; J: TRBJ1-5; size: -; CDR3: CASNQGQGYSNQPQHF; DNA: TGTGCCAGTAATCAGGGACAGGGGTATAGCAATCAGCCCCAGCATTTT
V: TRBV30; length: 14; D: TRBD2; J: TRBJ2-7; size: once; CDR3: CAWSSTSGGYEQYF; DNA: TGTGCCTGGAGTTCGACTAGCGGGGGCTACGAGCAGTACTTC
V: TRBV19; length: 21; D: -; J: TRBJ1-4; size: -; CDR3: CASSIGTWRTGSRGLHEKLFF; DNA: TGTGCCAGTAGTATAGGGACCTGGAGGACGGGGTCCCGTGGATTACATGAAAAACTGTTTTTT
V: TRBV7-9; length: 15; D: -; J: TRBJ2-1; size: -; CDR3: CASSSPGTTHNEQFF; DNA: TGTGCCAGCAGCTCCCCCGGGACAACTCACAATGAGCAGTTCTTC
V: TRBV4-3; length: 14; D: TRBD1; J: TRBJ1-2; size: -; CDR3: CASSQTGGNYGYTF; DNA: TGCGCCAGCAGCCAGACAGGGGGGAACTATGGCTACACCTTC
V: TRBV9; length: 16; D: TRBD1; J: TRBJ1-4; size: -; CDR3: CASSANPGTGNEKLFF; DNA: TGTGCCAGCAGCGCGAATCCCGGGACAGGGAATGAAAAACTGTTTTTT
V: TRBV7-8; length: 15; D: TRBD1; J: TRBJ2-3; size: once; CDR3: CASRADRGLADTQYF; DNA: TGTGCCAGCCGGGCGGACAGGGGGTTGGCAGATACGCAGTATTTT
V: TRBV19; length: 14; D: TRBD2; J: TRBJ2-3; size: -; CDR3: CASRAGGGSDTQYF; DNA: TGTGCCAGTAGGGCTGGGGGAGGGTCAGATACGCAGTATTTT
V: TRBV6-5; length: 13; D: TRBD1; J: TRBJ1-2; size: -; CDR3: CASSPDRGDGYTF; DNA: TGTGCCAGCAGCCCCGACAGGGGGGATGGCTACACCTTC
V: TRBV14; length: 16; D: -; J: TRBJ2-2; size: -; CDR3: CASSQPGTHNTGELFF; DNA: TGTGCCAGCAGCCAGCCCGGGACCCACAACACCGGGGAGCTGTTTTTT
V: TRBV2; length: 14; D: -; J: TRBJ2-7; size: few; CDR3: CASSEFGEGYEQYF; DNA: TGTGCCAGCAGTGAATTCGGGGAAGGCTACGAGCAGTACTTC
V: TRBV6-5; length: 15; D: -; J: TRBJ1-1; size: -; CDR3: CASSYSWGLNTEAFF; DNA: TGTGCCAGCAGTTACTCTTGGGGGCTGAACACTGAAGCTTTCTTT
V: TRBV6-2/TRBV6-3; length: 14; D: -; J: TRBJ2-2; size: -; CDR3: CASSYDLRPGELFF; DNA: TGTGCCAGCAGTTACGACCTCAGACCCGGGGAGCTGTTTTTT
V: TRBV11-2; length: 15; D: -; J: TRBJ2-1; size: -; CDR3: CASSIGVSAYNEQFF; DNA: TGTGCCAGCAGCATTGGGGTTTCGGCATACAATGAGCAGTTCTTC
V: TRBV4-3; length: 13; D: -; J: TRBJ2-7; size: -; CDR3: CASSLRIAYEQYF; DNA: TGCGCCAGCAGCCTGCGGATAGCCTACGAGCAGTACTTC
V: TRBV2; length: 14; D: -; J: TRBJ1-1; size: -; CDR3: CASSEAGGFTEAFF; DNA: TGTGCCAGCAGTGAAGCGGGGGGTTTCACTGAAGCTTTCTTT
V: TRBV29-1; length: 13; D: -; J: TRBJ1-1; size: -; CDR3: CSVGARQNTEAFF; DNA: TGCAGCGTGGGGGCCAGACAGAACACTGAAGCTTTCTTT
V: TRBV29-1; length: 12; D: -; J: TRBJ2-7; size: few; CDR3: CSVKGPSYEQYF; DNA: TGCAGCGTCAAAGGTCCTTCCTACGAGCAGTACTTC
V: TRBV2; length: 13; D: -; J: TRBJ1-2; size: -; CDR3: CASSDSGTRGYTF; DNA: TGTGCCAGCAGTGACTCAGGGACAAGGGGCTACACCTTC
V: TRBV7-3; length: 15; D: -; J: TRBJ2-7; size: -; CDR3: CASSPRRGTSYEQYF; DNA: TGTGCCAGCAGTCCACGACGGGGGACCTCCTACGAGCAGTACTTC
V: TRBV14; length: 17; D: TRBD1; J: TRBJ2-5; size: -; CDR3: CASRQDREKFFQETQYF; DNA: TGTGCCAGCAGGCAAGACAGGGAGAAGTTTTTCCAAGAGACCCAGTACTTC
V: TRBV6-5; length: 13; D: -; J: TRBJ2-7; size: -; CDR3: CATHKGGSYEQYF; DNA: TGTGCCACTCATAAGGGTGGGTCCTACGAGCAGTACTTC
V: TRBV19; length: 13; D: -; J: TRBJ1-1; size: once; CDR3: CASSIGTNTEAFF; DNA: TGTGCCAGTAGTATCGGGACAAACACTGAAGCTTTCTTT
V: TRBV18; length: 15; D: TRBD2; J: TRBJ2-1; size: -; CDR3: CASSPASGSTNEQFF; DNA: TGTGCCAGCTCACCGGCTAGCGGGAGTACCAATGAGCAGTTCTTC
V: TRBV19; length: 15; D: -; J: TRBJ1-2; size: -; CDR3: CASSEDGSRDYGYTF; DNA: TGTGCCAGTAGCGAAGACGGCTCAAGGGACTATGGCTACACCTTC
V: TRBV19; length: 15; D: -; J: TRBJ1-2; size: -; CDR3: CASNPWGAANYGYTF; DNA: TGTGCCAGTAACCCGTGGGGGGCAGCGAACTATGGCTACACCTTC
V: TRBV5-6; length: 16; D: TRBD2; J: TRBJ2-1; size: -; CDR3: CASSLPGLASYNEQFF; DNA: TGTGCCAGCAGCTTGCCGGGACTAGCGTCCTACAATGAGCAGTTCTTC
V: TRBV19; length: 15; D: TRBD2; J: TRBJ2-7; size: -; CDR3: CASSIPSSGGSEQYF; DNA: TGTGCCAGTAGTATCCCCTCTTCGGGAGGCTCCGAGCAGTACTTC
V: TRBV7-9; length: 15; D: -; J: TRBJ2-5; size: -; CDR3: CASSLAGTFGETQYF; DNA: TGTGCCAGCAGCTTAGCAGGGACGTTTGGGGAGACCCAGTACTTC
V: TRBV19; length: 15; D: TRBD1; J: TRBJ2-3; size: -; CDR3: CASSTGTGITDTQYF; DNA: TGTGCCAGTAGTACCGGGACAGGGATCACAGATACGCAGTATTTT
V: TRBV7-2; length: 18; D: -; J: TRBJ2-1; size: -; CDR3: CASSLYPPLAFRVDEQFF; DNA: TGTGCCAGCAGCTTATATCCCCCACTAGCATTCCGCGTGGATGAGCAGTTCTTC
V: TRBV30; length: 12; D: -; J: TRBJ1-1; size: -; CDR3: CAWNDGNTEAFF; DNA: TGTGCCTGGAACGACGGGAACACTGAAGCTTTCTTT
V: TRBV28; length: 14; D: TRBD1; J: TRBJ2-7; size: -; CDR3: CASSEDRGGNEQYF; DNA: TGTGCCAGCAGTGAGGACAGGGGTGGGAACGAGCAGTACTTC
V: TRBV4-1; length: 12; D: -; J: TRBJ1-1; size: -; CDR3: CASRMGNTEAFF; DNA: TGCGCCAGCAGAATGGGGAACACTGAAGCTTTCTTT
V: TRBV5-1; length: 15; D: TRBD2; J: TRBJ2-1; size: -; CDR3: CASTTNSGSPREQFF; DNA: TGCGCCAGCACCACGAATAGCGGGAGTCCCAGGGAGCAGTTCTTC
V: TRBV7-8; length: 15; D: -; J: TRBJ2-1; size: -; CDR3: CASSLEAGGGNEQFF; DNA: TGTGCCAGCAGCTTAGAGGCAGGGGGGGGCAATGAGCAGTTCTTC
V: TRBV7-2; length: 14; D: TRBD1; J: TRBJ2-7; size: -; CDR3: CASSPTTGGYEQYF; DNA: TGTGCCAGCAGCCCAACGACAGGGGGCTACGAGCAGTACTTC